In this sample, the clone carrying this T cell receptor (beta chain) turned up once. Its target is unknown. V lost 5 bases and J lost 3, with 16 bases in between. Per the germline V gene, CDR1 is MNHEY and CDR2 is SMNVEV (reference sequence). The CDR3 consists of 16 residues. The data were taken from a study of cytomegalovirus exposure and HLA in healthy donors. Study conclusions and caveats: The study had only CMV serostatus as immune exposure information. Analyzed later, most CMV-associated TCR beta chains appeared HLA-restricted.

The study ran its PCR with 60 Vbeta and 13 Jbeta primers. Data came from immunoSEQ multiplex PCR; TCRdb stores just in-frame clones and leaves some out. Here the sample spans some 130,000 clones, 75% to 85% being singletons. The genes are TRBV27 and TRBJ2-2; D is possibly TRBD1 (6 bases). This TCR derives from a girl aged 2 to 9 in good health and CMV-seronegative. The sequenced material came from PBMCs. CDR3 amino acids: CASSVHRVTDTGELFF. The CDR3 DNA reads as TGTGCCAGCAGTGTCCACAGGGTAACGGACACCGGGGAGCTGTTTTTT.